This passage covers 23 T cell receptor beta chains from one sample sequenced in a study of T cells in localized non-small cell lung cancer. The data were produced by immunoSEQ multiplex PCR, yet TCRdb's version contains in-frame clones alone and is incomplete. The table has about 48,000 clones, about 80% seen once; the top ten hold about 15%. Sequencing used peripheral blood, obtained before any cancer treatment. These receptors were taken from a man aged 40 to 70 with stage I squamous cell lung carcinoma.

The chain carries TRBV19 and TRBJ1-6; tentative D call: TRBD1 (5 bases). Germline values: CDR1 LNHDA, CDR2 SQIVND (reference sequence). The CDR3 contains 14 residues. Trimming shortened V by 8 bases and J by 4 bases, and 12 bases separated the two germline ends. This CDR3 reads CASQPGPYNSPLHF. The CDR3 DNA sequence: TGTGCCAGTCAACCGGGACCTTATAATTCACCCCTCCACTTT.

The chain is built from TRBV6-6 and TRBJ2-3; D is perhaps TRBD2 (5 bases). CDR3 length equals 14 residues. CDR1 MNHNY and CDR2 SVGAGI come from the germline V gene (reference sequence). V was cut by 6 bases and J by 2 bases, with 12 bases left in between. The CDR3 region has the DNA TGTGCCAGCAGATGGACTTTCGACACAGATACGCAGTATTTT. It codes for CASRWTFDTDTQYF.

J is TRBJ2-5 and V is TRBV5-5; TRBD1 matches at 9 bases. V lost 1 base to trimming and J lost 11 bases; unmatched junction nucleotides: 15. The CDR3 contains 16 residues. The germline V gene encodes CDR1 SGHKS and CDR2 YYEKEE (reference sequence). CDR3 nucleotide sequence: TGTGCCAGCAGCTTGCGGCCGGGACAGGGTGCTTTTGAGCAGTACTTC. It specifies CASSLRPGQGAFEQYF.

The rearrangement links TRBV2 to TRBJ2-7, with D tentatively TRBD1 (6 bases). Germline values: CDR1 SNHLY, CDR2 FYNNEI. This CDR3 contains 14 residues. Trimming pared 5 bases from V and 3 bases from J, leaving 14 bases between. The CDR3 coding sequence is TGTGCCAGCAGTAGAAGACAGGAGATCTACGAGCAGTACTTC. This codes for CASSRRQEIYEQYF.

This chain connects TRBV6-5 to TRBJ2-7; no definite D call. The CDR3 has 12 amino acids. The germline CDR1 and CDR2 sequences are MNHEY and SVGAGI. Trimming removed 2 bases from V and 9 bases from J, with 11 bases in between. CDR3 protein: CASSYGSQRQYF. The CDR3 DNA follows: TGTGCCAGCAGTTACGGTTCGCAAAGGCAGTACTTC.

This clone was observed a handful of times. V usage is TRBV7-3 and J usage is TRBJ2-5, with TRBD2 matching 8 bases. This CDR3 is 15 amino acids long. J was trimmed by 4 bases and V by 1 base; bases with no gene match: 5. CDR1 and CDR2 (germline): SGHTA, FQGTGA. CDR3 DNA sequence: TGTGCCAGCAGCTTAAGCGGGGGGCCCCTAGAGACCCAGTACTTC. It translates to CASSLSGGPLETQYF.

The chain recombines TRBV28 with TRBJ1-3, with D possibly matching TRBD1 (6 bases). CDR1 MDHEN and CDR2 SYDVKM come from the germline V gene. This CDR3 is 16 amino acids long. V lost 3 bases and J 8 bases, leaving 20 bases between the germline ends. CDR3 amino acids: CASSFPIRTGIDTIYF. CDR3 nucleotide sequence: TGTGCCAGCAGTTTTCCAATTCGAACAGGGATAGACACCATATATTTT.

The V and J genes are TRBV5-1 and TRBJ2-2, with TRBD1 identical over 12 bases. CDR1 is SGHRS, CDR2 YFSETQ, per germline. The CDR3 contains 15 residues. The ends lost 3 bases at V and 7 bases at J; junction bases unmatched: 4. The CDR3 DNA sequence: TGCGCCAGCAGCTCGGGACAGGGGGCGATCGGGGAGCTGTTTTTT. This encodes CASSSGQGAIGELFF.

This clone appeared a single time. Within the sample, other DNA sequences also encode this same CDR3. The rearrangement links TRBV11-2 to TRBJ1-5; D possibly corresponds to TRBD1 (5 bases). The CDR3 loop spans 15 amino acids. Per the germline V gene, CDR1 is SGHAT and CDR2 is FQNNGV. The V and J ends lost 1 base and 0 bases respectively, with 7 bases between them. The chain's CDR3 is CASSLGGNSNQPQHF. DNA of the CDR3: TGTGCCAGCAGCTTAGGGGGGAATAGCAATCAGCCCCAGCATTTT.

V usage is TRBV19 and J usage is TRBJ1-2; D is perhaps TRBD1 (5 bases). Trimming cost V 1 base and J 7 bases, with 7 bases left between them. Germline loops: CDR1 LNHDA, CDR2 SQIVND (reference sequence). This CDR3 has 12 amino acids. The CDR3 nucleotides are TGTGCCAGTAGTATAGGGGGGTTTGGCTACACCTTC. Protein sequence: CASSIGGFGYTF.

The chain combines TRBV19 with TRBJ2-5, with 8 bases that match TRBD2. CDR3 size: 15 residues. The germline CDR1 and CDR2 sequences are LNHDA and SQIVND (reference sequence). With 4 bases clipped from V and 5 bases from J, the junction kept 9 bases outside the gene matches. CDR3 DNA: TGTGCCAGTAGTACACCGGGACTAGGAGCGGAGACCCAGTACTTC. This codes for CASSTPGLGAETQYF.

The chain links TRBV5-4 to TRBJ2-1, with TRBD1 matching over 10 bases. Germline V lookup: CDR1 SGHNT, CDR2 YYREEE (reference sequence). Losses at the gene ends were 2 bases for V and 8 bases for J; bases not matched to a gene: 7. CDR3 length equals 15 residues. In DNA, the CDR3 is TGTGCCAGCAGCTTCCCCGGGACAGGGGTGGATGAGCAGTTCTTC. Its translation: CASSFPGTGVDEQFF.

The J gene is TRBJ2-3, the V gene TRBV5-1; D tentatively reads TRBD1 or TRBD2 (6 bases each). CDR1 is SGHRS, CDR2 YFSETQ, per germline. The CDR3 has 14 residues. Trimming pared 4 bases from V and 5 bases from J, leaving 14 bases between. The CDR3 DNA reads TGCGCCAGCAGCCTGGGGGGCGTTGAAGATACGCAGTATTTT. This gives the protein CASSLGGVEDTQYF. The full variable domain, its missing parts supplied by reference TRBV5-1 and TRBJ2-3, is KAGVTQTPRYLIKTRGQQVTLSCSPISGHRSVSWYQQTPGQGLQFLFEYFSETQRNKGNFPGRFSGRQFSNSRSEMNVSTLELGDSALYLCASSLGGVEDTQYFGPGTRLTVL.

This clone turned up a few times. The gene calls are TRBV19 and TRBJ1-1; D not certain. Germline assignment: CDR1 LNHDA and CDR2 SQIVND (reference sequence). V dropped 3 bases and J dropped 3 bases, with 8 bases sitting between them. This CDR3 is built from 13 residues. CDR3 DNA: TGTGCCAGTAGTATTACCCTCCACACTGAAGCTTTCTTT. Encoded protein: CASSITLHTEAFF. Looking up the rest from reference TRBV19 and TRBJ1-1 gives the full variable domain: DGGITQSPKYLFRKEGQNVTLSCEQNLNHDAMYWYRQDPGQGLRLIYYSQIVNDFQKGDIAEGYSVSREKKESFPLTVTSAQKNPTAFYLCASSITLHTEAFFGQGTRLTVV.

The V gene is TRBV6-1, the J gene TRBJ2-7; D is unclear. Germline V gives CDR1 MNHNS, CDR2 SASEGT. The CDR3 is 14 amino acids. Trimming shortened V by 1 base and J by 0 bases, and 7 bases separated the two germline ends. In nucleotides, the CDR3 is TGTGCCAGCAGTGAAGGCTTTATCTCCTACGAGCAGTACTTC. Translated: CASSEGFISYEQYF.

The chain employs TRBV4-3 and TRBJ2-2, with D perhaps matching TRBD1 or TRBD2 (6 bases each). V lost 0 bases and J 7 bases, leaving 18 bases between the germline ends. CDR1 and CDR2 from the germline V gene are LGHNA and YSLEER. The CDR3 spans 17 residues. CDR3 sequence (DNA): TGCGCCAGCAGCCAAGATCCGGGGGCTAGATTAGGCGGGGAGCTGTTTTTT. Translated: CASSQDPGARLGGELFF.

In its sample, this clone was seen a few times. V is TRBV30 and J is TRBJ1-1; D possibly corresponds to TRBD1 (5 bases). The CDR3 is 12 amino acids. Germline CDR1 reads GTSNPN; CDR2 reads SVGIG (reference sequence). Trimming took off 1 base at V and 6 bases at J, with 9 bases between the two ends. The CDR3 is CAWSGLQAEAFF. CDR3 sequence (DNA): TGTGCCTGGAGTGGACTACAGGCTGAAGCTTTCTTT.

The chain employs TRBV27 and TRBJ1-5, with 11 positions matching TRBD1. The CDR3 length is 17 residues. The V and J ends lost 4 bases and 3 bases, in that order; junction bases with no gene match: 8. The germline V gene has CDR1 MNHEY and CDR2 SMNVEV (reference sequence). The CDR3 here is CASSWGTGGDINQPQHF. The CDR3 nucleotides are TGTGCCAGCAGTTGGGGGACAGGGGGTGATATCAATCAGCCCCAGCATTTT.

The J gene is TRBJ1-1, the V gene TRBV18; D possibly corresponds to TRBD1 (6 bases). V lost 5 bases, J lost 4 bases, and 14 bases lay in between. Germline V lookup: CDR1 KGHSH, CDR2 LQKENI. The length of the CDR3 is 14 residues. The CDR3 loop reads CASSSQGLSTEAFF. CDR3 DNA: TGTGCCAGCTCATCACAGGGCCTTTCCACTGAAGCTTTCTTT.

V is TRBV5-6 and J is TRBJ1-3; D call uncertain. From germline, CDR1 is SGHDT and CDR2 YYEEEE. CDR3 length: 16 residues. V was clipped by 0 bases and J by 0 bases, with 10 bases between them. CDR3: CASSLAAANSGNTIYF. CDR3 nucleotides: TGTGCCAGCAGCTTGGCCGCAGCGAACTCTGGAAACACCATATATTTT. Supplemented by reference TRBV5-6 and TRBJ1-3, the full variable domain reads DAGVTQSPTHLIKTRGQQVTLRCSPKSGHDTVSWYQQALGQGPQFIFQYYEEEERQRGNFPDRFSGHQFPNYSSELNVNALLLGDSALYLCASSLAAANSGNTIYFGEGSWLTVV.

Only a few counts were recorded for this clone. This sequence joins TRBV7-3 and TRBJ2-7; weak D call: TRBD1 (6 bases). Germline lookup yields CDR1 SGHTA and CDR2 FQGTGA. Trimming removed 0 bases from V and 3 bases from J, with 6 bases in between. This CDR3 comprises 13 residues. DNA of the CDR3: TGTGCCAGCAGCTTAACAGGGGGCTACGAGCAGTACTTC. As protein: CASSLTGGYEQYF.

The V and J genes are TRBV5-5 and TRBJ2-7; D is perhaps TRBD1 (6 bases). Germline loops: CDR1 SGHKS, CDR2 YYEKEE (reference sequence). The CDR3 consists of 15 residues. Trimming removed 3 bases at V and 2 bases at J, with 15 bases between. The CDR3 DNA sequence: TGTGCCAGCAGCTACGAAGGACAGCTAGCCTACGAGCAGTACTTC. Its translation: CASSYEGQLAYEQYF. The whole variable domain, remainder taken from reference TRBV5-5 and TRBJ2-7, is DAGVTQSPTHLIKTRGQQVTLRCSPISGHKSVSWYQQVLGQGPQFIFQYYEKEERGRGNFPDRFSARQFPNYSSELNVNALLLGDSALYLCASSYEGQLAYEQYFGPGTRLTVT.

The chain joins TRBV18 to TRBJ1-1; no definite D call. The length of the CDR3 is 13 residues. Trimming left V 6 bases short and J 1 base short, with 9 bases between. Germline CDR1 KGHSH, CDR2 LQKENI. The CDR3 DNA follows: TGTGCCAGCTCCTACACAGAGAACACTGAAGCTTTCTTT. It codes for CASSYTENTEAFF.